A selection of T cell receptor beta chains follows, all from one sample in a study of OX40 agonist ivuxolimab in advanced cancers. TCRdb's copy holds only in-frame clones and misses some; the assay was immunoSEQ multiplex PCR. The sample consists of roughly 92,000 clones, around 89% of them appearing once. The sample in question was CD4+ or CD8+ T cells sorted from blood, obtained in a trial of the OX40 agonist ivuxolimab. The receptors derive from an adult with an advanced solid tumor such as melanoma, head and neck, liver or kidney cancer. The CDR3 runs from the conserved cysteine through the conserved F or W. The D gene is left open where the match is weak. Where a row states a size, it is once, few, many or the class of an expanded clone; other rows omit it.

J gene,D gene,clone size,V gene,CDR3 protein,CDR3 DNA
TRBJ2-5,TRBD2,once,TRBV5-1,CASSLVGLAGQETQYF,TGCGCCAGCAGCTTGGTAGGACTAGCGGGACAAGAGACCCAGTACTTC
TRBJ2-5,TRBD1,-,TRBV5-1,CASSLAPRQGSETQYF,TGCGCCAGCAGCTTGGCCCCGAGACAGGGGTCGGAGACCCAGTACTTC
TRBJ1-2,-,-,TRBV28,CASSATSGGYTF,TGTGCCAGCAGTGCGACATCGGGGGGCTACACCTTC
TRBJ1-1,-,-,TRBV5-6,CASSRRLGEAFF,TGTGCCAGCAGCCGGCGGCTAGGTGAAGCTTTCTTT
TRBJ2-7,-,-,TRBV4-1,CASSPGAYSYEQYF,TGCGCCAGCAGCCCAGGGGCCTACTCCTACGAGCAGTACTTC
TRBJ2-2,-,once,TRBV28,CASSRPVGPHAGELFF,TGTGCCAGCAGTCGGCCAGTCGGACCGCACGCCGGGGAGCTGTTTTTT
TRBJ1-5,-,few,TRBV15,CATSRGMGNQPQHF,TGTGCCACCAGCAGAGGGATGGGAAATCAGCCCCAGCATTTT
TRBJ1-6,-,-,TRBV25-1,CASSEGVLLHF,TGTGCCAGCAGTGAAGGGGTTCTCCTCCACTTT
TRBJ2-1,TRBD1,-,TRBV6-1,CASILHRDRGNEQFF,TGTGCCAGCATTCTTCACCGGGACAGGGGTAATGAGCAGTTCTTC
TRBJ1-3,-,-,TRBV11-2,CASSLERVDTIYF,TGTGCCAGCAGCTTAGAGAGGGTAGACACCATATATTTT
TRBJ2-1,TRBD1,-,TRBV6-1,CASTRAQTGGNEQFF,TGTGCCAGCACCAGAGCCCAGACAGGGGGCAATGAGCAGTTCTTC
TRBJ1-2,TRBD1,-,TRBV2,CASSAQGARDYGYTF,TGTGCCAGCAGCGCACAGGGGGCGCGGGACTATGGCTACACCTTC
TRBJ2-1,TRBD2,-,TRBV6-4,CASRGASGEQFF,TGTGCCAGCAGAGGGGCTAGCGGGGAGCAGTTCTTC
TRBJ1-1,-,-,TRBV5-4,CASSLGPGPKTEAFF,TGTGCCAGCAGCTTGGGACCAGGTCCGAAGACTGAAGCTTTCTTT
TRBJ2-7,-,-,TRBV11-2,CASSLSGLEQYF,TGTGCCAGCAGCTTGTCCGGCCTCGAGCAGTACTTC
TRBJ2-7,-,-,TRBV30,CAWSRTGPAYEQYF,TGTGCCTGGAGTAGAACGGGGCCGGCCTACGAGCAGTACTTC
TRBJ1-1,-,-,TRBV5-8,CASSTLAARGEAFF,TGTGCCAGCAGCACCCTTGCCGCTAGGGGCGAAGCTTTCTTT
TRBJ2-7,-,-,TRBV21-1,CASSEKSSSLSYEQYF,TGTGCCAGCAGCGAGAAGTCTTCCAGCCTTTCCTACGAGCAGTACTTC
TRBJ1-5,TRBD1,-,TRBV19,CASSMAGTGKNQPQHF,TGTGCCAGTAGTATGGCCGGGACAGGAAAAAATCAGCCCCAGCATTTT
TRBJ2-5,-,-,TRBV5-1,CASSLGVGGTGREETQYF,TGCGCCAGCAGCTTGGGGGTTGGGGGTACTGGTCGCGAAGAGACCCAGTACTTC
TRBJ1-2,-,once,TRBV30,CAWSVEAPGAGYTF,TGTGCCTGGAGCGTTGAGGCGCCAGGGGCTGGCTACACCTTC
TRBJ2-1,TRBD2,-,TRBV9,CASSPTLGGSYNEQFF,TGTGCCAGCAGCCCAACTTTGGGGGGGTCCTACAATGAGCAGTTCTTC
TRBJ2-2,-,-,TRBV7-6,CASSSRVGVTGELFF,TGTGCCAGCAGCTCCAGGGTGGGGGTCACCGGGGAGCTGTTTTTT
TRBJ1-2,-,-,TRBV6-6,CASSYQGAGGYTF,TGTGCCAGCAGTTACCAGGGCGCCGGTGGCTACACCTTC
TRBJ2-5,TRBD2,-,TRBV13,CASSLEGSGGAHKETQYF,TGTGCCAGCAGCTTAGAGGGTAGCGGGGGGGCTCATAAAGAGACCCAGTACTTC
TRBJ2-1,TRBD2,-,TRBV7-8,CASSLRSGTSGHNEQFF,TGTGCCAGCAGCTTACGGTCCGGGACTAGCGGACACAATGAGCAGTTCTTC
TRBJ1-1,-,-,TRBV18,CASSPTQVNTEAFF,TGTGCCAGCTCACCAACACAGGTGAACACTGAAGCTTTCTTT
TRBJ2-5,TRBD2,-,TRBV4-2,CASSLRTSGTLQETQYF,TGTGCCAGCAGCCTCCGGACTAGCGGGACGCTACAAGAGACCCAGTACTTC
TRBJ1-4,TRBD1,-,TRBV29-1,CSVALTGRNEKLFF,TGCAGCGTTGCCTTGACAGGGCGTAATGAAAAACTGTTTTTT
TRBJ1-2,-,-,TRBV6-9,CASSYLPDGAYGYTF,TGTGCCAGCAGTTATTTGCCAGACGGGGCCTATGGCTACACCTTC
TRBJ2-1,-,-,TRBV6-1,CASSTRGTYNEQFF,TGTGCCAGCAGCACCAGAGGAACCTACAATGAGCAGTTCTTC
TRBJ1-2,-,-,TRBV30,CAWSAGLDGYTF,TGTGCCTGGAGCGCAGGCCTGGATGGCTACACCTTC
TRBJ1-1,-,few,TRBV5-5,CASSLAMAEAFF,TGTGCCAGCAGCCTCGCCATGGCTGAAGCTTTCTTT
TRBJ1-2,-,-,TRBV25-1,CASSRGNPAYGYTF,TGTGCCAGCAGTCGGGGTAACCCCGCCTATGGCTACACCTTC
TRBJ2-7,-,-,TRBV10-3,CAIGPSYEQYF,TGTGCCATAGGACCTTCCTACGAGCAGTACTTC
TRBJ1-1,-,once,TRBV6-1,CASSVGDNAFF,TGTGCCAGCAGTGTGGGGGACAACGCTTTCTTT
TRBJ2-5,TRBD1,-,TRBV11-2,CASSYGTVGETQYF,TGTGCCAGCAGCTACGGGACAGTGGGGGAGACCCAGTACTTC
TRBJ1-1,-,once,TRBV5-6,CASSRIGRRNTEAFF,TGTGCCAGCAGTCGGATCGGCAGAAGGAACACTGAAGCTTTCTTT
TRBJ1-2,-,few,TRBV19,CASSHRGANGYTF,TGTGCCAGTAGCCATAGGGGGGCGAATGGCTACACCTTC
TRBJ1-2,-,-,TRBV27,CASSLSRTIRNYGYTF,TGTGCCAGCAGTTTATCGAGGACGATTCGAAACTATGGCTACACCTTC
TRBJ1-2,TRBD1,-,TRBV19,CASIGRPTGANYGYTF,TGTGCCAGTATCGGACGACCGACAGGGGCCAACTATGGCTACACCTTC
TRBJ1-2,TRBD1,-,TRBV19,CASSRSGTGTGYGYTF,TGTGCCAGTAGTAGATCCGGGACAGGGACTGGCTATGGCTACACCTTC
TRBJ1-1,-,few,TRBV6-5,CASSRTVNTEAFF,TGTGCCAGCAGTAGGACGGTGAACACTGAAGCTTTCTTT
TRBJ1-2,-,-,TRBV18,CASSLRGANYGYTF,TGTGCCAGCTCACTCAGGGGTGCTAACTATGGCTACACCTTC
TRBJ1-2,TRBD1,once,TRBV2,CASRPPGQGAGGYTF,TGTGCCAGCCGACCTCCGGGACAGGGGGCCGGGGGCTACACCTTC
TRBJ1-4,TRBD1,-,TRBV7-7,CASRRWPLDRDYATNEKLFF,TGTGCCAGCAGACGATGGCCGTTGGACAGGGATTATGCAACTAATGAAAAACTGTTTTTT
TRBJ2-5,-,-,TRBV6-5,CASSLGLRETQYF,TGTGCCAGCAGTTTGGGACTCCGAGAGACCCAGTACTTC
TRBJ2-3,TRBD2,once,TRBV5-1,CASSSGLAGGLITDTQYF,TGCGCCAGCAGTTCCGGACTAGCGGGAGGACTAATCACAGATACGCAGTATTTT
TRBJ1-1,-,-,TRBV15,CATSRDHGAFF,TGTGCCACCAGCAGAGATCACGGAGCTTTCTTT